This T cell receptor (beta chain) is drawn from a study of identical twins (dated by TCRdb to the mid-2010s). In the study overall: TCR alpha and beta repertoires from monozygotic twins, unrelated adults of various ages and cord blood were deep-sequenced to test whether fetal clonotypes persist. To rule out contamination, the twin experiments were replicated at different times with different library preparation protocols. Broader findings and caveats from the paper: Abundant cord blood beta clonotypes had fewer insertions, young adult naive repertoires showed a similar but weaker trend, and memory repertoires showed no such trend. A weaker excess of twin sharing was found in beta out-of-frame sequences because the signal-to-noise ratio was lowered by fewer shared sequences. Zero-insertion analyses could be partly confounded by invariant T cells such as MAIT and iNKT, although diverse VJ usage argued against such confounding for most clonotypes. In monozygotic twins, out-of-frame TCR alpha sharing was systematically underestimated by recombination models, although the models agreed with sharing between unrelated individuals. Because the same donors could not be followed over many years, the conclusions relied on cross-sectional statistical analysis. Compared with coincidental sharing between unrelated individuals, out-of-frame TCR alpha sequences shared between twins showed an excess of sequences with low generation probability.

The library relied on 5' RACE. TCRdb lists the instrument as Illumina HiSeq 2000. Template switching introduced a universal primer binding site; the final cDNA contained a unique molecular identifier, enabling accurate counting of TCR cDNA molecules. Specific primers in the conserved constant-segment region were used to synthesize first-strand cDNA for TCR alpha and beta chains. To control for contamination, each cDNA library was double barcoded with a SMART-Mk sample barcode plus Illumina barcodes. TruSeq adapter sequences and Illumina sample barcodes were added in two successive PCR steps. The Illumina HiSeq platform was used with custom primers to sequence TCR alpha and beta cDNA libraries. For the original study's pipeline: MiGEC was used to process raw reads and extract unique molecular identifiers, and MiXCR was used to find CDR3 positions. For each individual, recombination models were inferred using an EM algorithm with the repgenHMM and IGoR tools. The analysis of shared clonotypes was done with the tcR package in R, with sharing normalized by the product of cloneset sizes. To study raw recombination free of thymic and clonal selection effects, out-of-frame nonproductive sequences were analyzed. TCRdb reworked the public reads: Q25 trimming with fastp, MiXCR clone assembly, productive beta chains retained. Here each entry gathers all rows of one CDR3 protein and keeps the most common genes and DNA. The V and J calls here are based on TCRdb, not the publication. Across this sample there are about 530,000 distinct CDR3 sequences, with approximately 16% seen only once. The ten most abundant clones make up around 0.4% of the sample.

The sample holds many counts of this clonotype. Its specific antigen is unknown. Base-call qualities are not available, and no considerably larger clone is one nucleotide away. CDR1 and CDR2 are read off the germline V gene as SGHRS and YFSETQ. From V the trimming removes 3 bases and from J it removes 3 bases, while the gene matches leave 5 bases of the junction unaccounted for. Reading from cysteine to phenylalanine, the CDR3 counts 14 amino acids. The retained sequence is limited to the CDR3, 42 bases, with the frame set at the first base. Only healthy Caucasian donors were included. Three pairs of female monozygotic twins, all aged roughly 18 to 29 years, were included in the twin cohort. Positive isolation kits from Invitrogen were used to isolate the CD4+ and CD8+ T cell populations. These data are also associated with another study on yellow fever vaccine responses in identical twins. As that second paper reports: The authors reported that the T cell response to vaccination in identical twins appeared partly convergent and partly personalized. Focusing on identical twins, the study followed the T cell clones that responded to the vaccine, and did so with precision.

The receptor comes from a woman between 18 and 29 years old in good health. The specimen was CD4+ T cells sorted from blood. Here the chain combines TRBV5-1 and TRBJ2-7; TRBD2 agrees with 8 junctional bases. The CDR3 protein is CASSWGLDVYEQYF. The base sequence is TGCGCCAGCAGCTGGGGACTAGATGTCTACGAGCAGTACTTC. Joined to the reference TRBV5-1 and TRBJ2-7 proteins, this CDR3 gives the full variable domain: KAGVTQTPRYLIKTRGQQVTLSCSPISGHRSVSWYQQTPGQGLQFLFEYFSETQRNKGNFPGRFSGRQFSNSRSEMNVSTLELGDSALYLCASSWGLDVYEQYFGPGTRLTVT.